A single sample is the source of the 30 T cell receptor beta chains below, sequenced in a study of OX40 agonist ivuxolimab in advanced cancers. Profiled with immunoSEQ multiplex PCR; TCRdb holds only in-frame clones, not every one. This sample carries more than 45,000 clones, 70% to 90% of them seen once, and the ten largest clones take 9.9%. The input for sequencing was CD4+ or CD8+ T cells sorted from blood, taken in a trial of the OX40 agonist ivuxolimab. Source of these receptors: an adult with an advanced solid tumor such as melanoma, head and neck, liver or kidney cancer.

This clone was found once. This rearrangement joins TRBV30 to TRBJ2-7, with 9 bases identical to TRBD1. Looked up from germline, CDR1 is GTSNPN and CDR2 is SVGIG (reference sequence). Unmatched junction bases numbered 13, after V lost 7 bases and J lost 0 bases. The CDR3 extends over 16 amino acids. The CDR3 nucleotides read TGTGCCTCGGACAGGGGTAAGGGGAAGATCTCCTACGAGCAGTACTTC. As protein: CASDRGKGKISYEQYF.

This chain uses TRBV5-1 with TRBJ1-2; D might be TRBD1 (5 bases). The CDR3 loop spans 13 amino acids. V was trimmed by 1 base and J by 8 bases, leaving 12 bases between them. Per the germline V gene, CDR1 is SGHRS and CDR2 is YFSETQ. CDR3 sequence reads: CASSLQGIDGYTF. The CDR3 DNA is TGCGCCAGCAGCTTGCAGGGAATTGACGGCTACACCTTC.

The chain recombines TRBV27 with TRBJ2-6; 11 bases map to TRBD2. The CDR3 has 19 residues. The germline CDR1 and CDR2 sequences are MNHEY and SMNVEV (reference sequence). The J segment lost 2 bases and the V segment lost 7 bases, leaving 13 bases of the junction unmatched. The CDR3 loop is CASTIYWELAGAGANVLTF. The CDR3 bases are TGTGCCAGCACCATCTACTGGGAACTAGCGGGAGCTGGGGCCAACGTCCTGACTTTC.

This clone was seen only a few times. The rearrangement links TRBV5-8 to TRBJ1-5; D not resolved. Germline V gene data show CDR1 as SGHTS and CDR2 as YDEGEE. Trimming cost V 1 base and J 2 bases, with 10 bases left between them. The CDR3 is 15 residues long. The CDR3 DNA follows: TGTGCCAGCAGCTTGAGGGTGGTTCGCAATCAGCCCCAGCATTTT. It codes for CASSLRVVRNQPQHF.

The V call is TRBV20-1, the J call TRBJ2-7; TRBD1 aligns across 7 bases. This CDR3 has 11 residues. The V and J ends lost 5 bases and 7 bases, in that order; junction bases with no gene match: 5. CDR1 and CDR2 from the germline V gene are DFQATT and SNEGSKA (reference sequence). In DNA, the CDR3 is TGCAGTGCTGCCAACAGGGGAGAGCAGTACTTC. Translation: CSAANRGEQYF.

This clone occurred a few times. This chain connects TRBV4-2 to TRBJ2-7; no clear D. V was clipped by 4 bases and J by 3 bases, with 7 bases between them. Germline V lookup: CDR1 LGHNA, CDR2 YNFKEQ. This CDR3 spans 12 amino acids. This chain's CDR3 is CASSLANYEQYF. In DNA, the CDR3 is TGTGCCAGCAGCCTCGCTAACTACGAGCAGTACTTC.

In nucleotides, the CDR3 is TGTGCCAGCAGCTCGGGAGCGGGAAGGGGGCACAACAATGAGCAGTTCTTC. Translated, it gives CASSSGAGRGHNNEQFF. The chain has TRBV5-4 and TRBJ2-1; D is possibly TRBD1 or TRBD2 (7 bases each). V gave up 3 bases and J gave up 5 bases, with 21 bases separating them. Germline assignment: CDR1 SGHNT and CDR2 YYREEE (reference sequence). The length of the CDR3 is 17 residues.

The chain recombines TRBV30 with TRBJ2-1; D may be TRBD2 (6 bases). Trimming stripped 0 bases from V and 5 bases from J, with 14 bases between. Germline CDR1 is GTSNPN and CDR2 is SVGIG (reference sequence). The CDR3 is made up of 15 amino acids. The CDR3 nucleotides are TGTGCCTGGAGTGTACGAAGGCTAGCGAACAATGAGCAGTTCTTC. Amino acid sequence: CAWSVRRLANNEQFF.

This chain connects TRBV30 to TRBJ1-5; TRBD1 might be the D (5 bases). There are 14 residues in the CDR3. The germline V gene has CDR1 GTSNPN and CDR2 SVGIG (reference sequence). The V end lost 2 bases, the J end lost 12 bases, and 20 bases lay between the germline ends. This CDR3 reads CAWSPQPIDGGQHF. CDR3 DNA sequence: TGTGCCTGGAGTCCTCAACCTATCGATGGGGGCCAGCATTTT. Supplemented by reference TRBV30 and TRBJ1-5, the full variable domain reads SQTIHQWPATLVQPVGSPLSLECTVEGTSNPNLYWYRQAAGRGLQLLFYSVGIGQISSEVPQNLSASRPQDRQFILSSKKLLLSDSGFYLCAWSPQPIDGGQHFGDGTRLSIL.

This clone has only a few counts. V is TRBV14 and J is TRBJ1-4; D not certain. The CDR3 length is 14 residues. CDR1 SGHDN and CDR2 FVKESK come from the germline V gene. V lost 3 bases, J lost 8 bases, and 13 bases lay in between. CDR3 nucleotides: TGTGCCAGCAGCCACCGCGGCGGGGTGGAAAAACTGTTTTTT. Its translation is CASSHRGGVEKLFF.

This clone was seen a few times. The genes are TRBV19 and TRBJ1-1; D is ambiguous. CDR1 is LNHDA, CDR2 SQIVND, per germline (reference sequence). V shed 7 bases and J shed 0 bases, with 6 bases lying between them. The CDR3 spans 12 residues. The CDR3 loop is CASKGVNTEAFF. The CDR3 DNA sequence: TGTGCCAGTAAAGGAGTGAACACTGAAGCTTTCTTT. Full variable domain (outside the CDR3, taken from reference TRBV19 and TRBJ1-1): DGGITQSPKYLFRKEGQNVTLSCEQNLNHDAMYWYRQDPGQGLRLIYYSQIVNDFQKGDIAEGYSVSREKKESFPLTVTSAQKNPTAFYLCASKGVNTEAFFGQGTRLTVV.

The rearrangement uses TRBV5-1 and TRBJ2-1; 11 bases are shared with TRBD1. Germline CDR1 reads SGHRS; CDR2 reads YFSETQ. V trimming: 0 bases; J trimming: 8 bases; junction bases outside the gene matches: 4. The CDR3 totals 15 residues. CDR3 sequence (DNA): TGCGCCAGCAGCTTGGCCGGGGACAGGGGGGATGAGCAGTTCTTC. Protein: CASSLAGDRGDEQFF. Together with reference TRBV5-1 and TRBJ2-1, the CDR3 gives the full variable domain: KAGVTQTPRYLIKTRGQQVTLSCSPISGHRSVSWYQQTPGQGLQFLFEYFSETQRNKGNFPGRFSGRQFSNSRSEMNVSTLELGDSALYLCASSLAGDRGDEQFFGPGTRLTVL.

V usage is TRBV6-5 and J usage is TRBJ2-3, with D possibly being TRBD1 (6 bases). V was clipped by 3 bases and J by 7 bases, with 11 bases between them. CDR3 length: 13 residues. Germline CDR1 reads MNHEY; CDR2 reads SVGAGI. The CDR3 spells CASSYRDINTQYF. The CDR3 DNA reads TGTGCCAGCAGTTATCGGGACATTAATACGCAGTATTTT.

The chain employs TRBV4-1 and TRBJ1-4; 7 bases are shared with TRBD1. Germline V gives CDR1 MGHRA, CDR2 YSYEKL. V was pared by 1 base and J by 1 base, with 9 bases of the junction left unmatched. The CDR3 covers 18 residues. CDR3 DNA: TGCGCCAGCAGCCAAGGTAACAGGGGCAGTGGAACTAATGAAAAACTGTTTTTT. Translated, it gives CASSQGNRGSGTNEKLFF.

The chain joins TRBV11-2 to TRBJ2-3; 11 bases match TRBD1. Germline lookup yields CDR1 SGHAT and CDR2 FQNNGV. The CDR3 totals 17 residues. With 4 bases clipped from V and 3 bases from J, the junction kept 9 bases outside the gene matches. The CDR3 bases are TGTGCCAGCAGCTCCCCCTTAGGGACAGGGGGAACAGATACGCAGTATTTT. This codes for CASSSPLGTGGTDTQYF.

V gene TRBV6-1 combines with J gene TRBJ2-3; D uncertain. The CDR3 runs 14 residues. The germline CDR1 and CDR2 sequences are MNHNS and SASEGT. Trimming took 7 bases from V and 5 from J, leaving 16 bases between them. CDR3 DNA: TGTGCCAGCACCCGGATCCAGACCCTAGATACGCAGTATTTT. Encoded protein: CASTRIQTLDTQYF.

The CDR3 reads CASSTSLAGAKNEQFF. Here the CDR3 DNA reads TGTGCCAGTAGCACCTCGTTAGCGGGAGCTAAAAATGAGCAGTTCTTC. This chain connects TRBV19 to TRBJ2-1, with 9 positions matching TRBD2. Germline trimming cut 6 bases from V and 7 bases from J; bases unmatched to any gene: 13. The V gene's germline CDR1 is LNHDA and CDR2 SQIVND (reference sequence). The CDR3 sequence is 16 residues long.

This rearrangement joins TRBV6-4 to TRBJ2-2; D call uncertain. V was trimmed by 5 bases and J by 5 bases, leaving 12 bases between them. From germline, CDR1 is MRHNA and CDR2 SNTAGT. The CDR3 covers 14 residues. This CDR3 is CASSQSRDTGELFF. The CDR3 nucleotides read TGTGCCAGCAGTCAGTCTAGGGATACCGGGGAGCTGTTTTTT.

The CDR3 loop is CASSVGTSGSSYNEQFF. The DNA of the CDR3 is TGTGCCAGCAGCGTCGGGACTAGCGGGAGCTCCTACAATGAGCAGTTCTTC. V usage is TRBV5-5 and J usage is TRBJ2-1; 14 positions agree with TRBD2. Germline-derived CDR1 and CDR2 are SGHKS and YYEKEE (reference sequence). V lost 4 bases to trimming and J lost 0 bases; unmatched junction nucleotides: 3. The CDR3 has 17 amino acids.

This chain links TRBV19 with TRBJ2-3, with D unresolved. From germline, CDR1 is LNHDA and CDR2 SQIVND (reference sequence). Trimming shortened V by 7 bases and J by 2 bases, and 7 bases separated the two germline ends. This CDR3 spans 12 amino acids. CDR3 nucleotide sequence: TGTGCCAGTACAGGCCTCACAGATACGCAGTATTTT. This translates into CASTGLTDTQYF.

V usage is TRBV27 and J usage is TRBJ1-2, with 7 bases that match TRBD1. V lost 5 bases, J lost 6 bases, and 9 bases stayed unmatched. The germline V gene encodes CDR1 MNHEY and CDR2 SMNVEV (reference sequence). The CDR3 sequence is 14 residues long. In nucleotides, the CDR3 is TGTGCCAGCAGTCCGCTGGGACAGCAGAATGGCTACACCTTC. Translation gives CASSPLGQQNGYTF.

V is TRBV5-6 and J is TRBJ1-2; a possible D gene is TRBD1 (6 bases). This CDR3 spans 13 amino acids. CDR1 is SGHDT and CDR2 is YYEEEE in the germline V gene. The V gene lost 2 bases and the J gene lost 8 bases, with 13 bases spanning the gap. The CDR3 reads CASSLTGREGYTF. The CDR3 DNA sequence: TGTGCCAGCAGCTTAACAGGGAGGGAAGGCTACACCTTC.

The chain is built from TRBV10-3 and TRBJ2-3, with 13 bases identical to TRBD2. V was pared by 5 bases and J by 9 bases, with 8 bases of the junction left unmatched. Germline V CDR1 and CDR2: ENHRY, SYGVKD. The CDR3 has 15 residues. CDR3 sequence: CAISIGTSGEETQYF. For the CDR3, the DNA is TGTGCCATCAGTATAGGGACTAGCGGGGAAGAGACGCAGTATTTT.

The CDR3: CASSLGAEFYGYTF. For the CDR3, the DNA is TGCGCCAGCAGCTTGGGTGCTGAATTCTATGGCTACACCTTC. The chain uses TRBV5-1 and TRBJ1-2; D gene ambiguous. CDR1 is SGHRS and CDR2 is YFSETQ in the germline V gene. V lost 0 bases and J lost 4, with 10 bases in between. The CDR3 covers 14 residues.

In its sample, this clone was seen once. The J gene is TRBJ2-3, the V gene TRBV5-5; no definite D call. The germline V and J ends were trimmed by 2 bases and 2 bases, with 9 bases remaining between them. Looked up from germline, CDR1 is SGHKS and CDR2 is YYEKEE (reference sequence). The CDR3 is 14 residues long. As DNA, the CDR3 is TGTGCCAGCAGCTTTGCGGACGCCACAGATACGCAGTATTTT. Its translation is CASSFADATDTQYF.

The chain combines TRBV19 with TRBJ1-5; no clear D. Germline V CDR1 and CDR2: LNHDA, SQIVND (reference sequence). The CDR3 is 13 amino acids. V dropped 6 bases and J dropped 0 bases, with 6 bases sitting between them. CDR3 DNA: TGTGCCAGTAGAGCAGATAGCAATCAGCCCCAGCATTTT. Translating gives CASRADSNQPQHF.

The CDR3 reads CSAADQETQYF. For the CDR3, the DNA is TGCAGTGCGGCAGATCAAGAGACCCAGTACTTC. The genes are TRBV20-1 and TRBJ2-5; D gene unclear. V lost 6 bases to trimming and J lost 2 bases, with 7 bases between them. The CDR3 runs 11 residues. Germline lookup yields CDR1 DFQATT and CDR2 SNEGSKA (reference sequence).

The gene calls are TRBV7-3 and TRBJ2-7; the match to TRBD1 covers 8 bases. Germline V CDR1 and CDR2: SGHTA, FQGTGA. The CDR3 runs to 14 residues. The trim removed 1 base at V and 5 bases at J, leaving 4 bases unmatched. CDR3 sequence reads: CASSLNQGADEQYF. The CDR3 region has the DNA TGTGCCAGCAGCTTAAACCAGGGGGCTGACGAGCAGTACTTC.

V gene TRBV10-3 combines with J gene TRBJ2-3; D call uncertain. This CDR3 is 11 amino acids long. Trimming took 4 bases from V and 1 from J, leaving 0 bases between them. Looked up from germline, CDR1 is ENHRY and CDR2 is SYGVKD. CDR3 amino acids: CAISGTDTQYF. DNA for the CDR3: TGTGCCATCAGTGGCACAGATACGCAGTATTTT.

J is TRBJ2-3 and V is TRBV19, with a tentative D call TRBD2 (6 bases). The CDR3 is made up of 16 amino acids. Per the germline V gene, CDR1 is LNHDA and CDR2 is SQIVND (reference sequence). V lost 6 bases and J lost 4, with 20 bases in between. CDR3 DNA: TGTGCCAGTAGCCCTTTGACCCCAGCGGGCGCAGATACGCAGTATTTT. It specifies CASSPLTPAGADTQYF.